These 20 T cell receptor beta chains share one sample of origin, sequenced in a study of early T cells in non-severe SARS-CoV-2 infection. TCRdb reprocessed the 5' RACE reads via MiXCR and lists one record per CDR3 protein. The sample has about 49,000 distinct CDR3 sequences, approximately 12% seen once; the top ten hold approximately 2.5%. This specimen was whole blood, taken at baseline. The receptors were sampled from an adult who was a healthcare worker with PCR-confirmed SARS-CoV-2 infection or an uninfected control (not recorded which).

This clonotype was picked up many times. V gene TRBV7-2 combines with J gene TRBJ2-2; no firm D call. Trimming stripped 4 bases from V and 9 bases from J, with 9 bases between. The germline V gene has CDR1 SGHTA and CDR2 FQGNSA. The CDR3 contains 12 residues. CDR3 sequence: CASSWDTWELFF. In nucleotides, the CDR3 is TGTGCCAGCAGCTGGGATACCTGGGAGCTGTTTTTT.

The chain carries TRBV28 and TRBJ2-1, with 14 bases lining up with TRBD2. Germline trimming cut 5 bases from V and 7 bases from J; bases unmatched to any gene: 7. The CDR3 contains 16 residues. The V gene's germline CDR1 is MDHEN and CDR2 SYDVKM. The CDR3 sequence is CASSRLAGGVGNEQFF. The CDR3 DNA sequence: TGTGCCAGCAGTAGACTAGCGGGAGGGGTTGGGAATGAGCAGTTCTTC.

This clonotype was counted many times. The chain is built from TRBV29-1 and TRBJ2-3; D is perhaps TRBD1 (5 bases). V was pared by 6 bases and J by 0 bases, with 19 bases between. CDR1 and CDR2 from the germline V gene are SQVTM and ANQGSEA. The CDR3 totals 16 residues. The CDR3 coding sequence is TGCAGCGTAACTCTCTGGGGCGGCCGGAGCACAGATACGCAGTATTTT. Residues: CSVTLWGGRSTDTQYF.

Only a few counts were recorded for this clonotype. J is TRBJ2-3 and V is TRBV5-1; 7 nucleotides line up with TRBD1. V gave up 0 bases and J gave up 4 bases; unmatched junction bases: 11. The CDR3 is made up of 17 amino acids. Germline CDR1 and CDR2: SGHRS and YFSETQ. The CDR3 bases are TGCGCCAGCAGCTTGGGGCATCGGGACAGAAAATCAGATACGCAGTATTTT. Its translation: CASSLGHRDRKSDTQYF. The full variable domain, in which reference TRBV5-1 and TRBJ2-3 provide the parts outside the CDR3, is KAGVTQTPRYLIKTRGQQVTLSCSPISGHRSVSWYQQTPGQGLQFLFEYFSETQRNKGNFPGRFSGRQFSNSRSEMNVSTLELGDSALYLCASSLGHRDRKSDTQYFGPGTRLTVL.

This clonotype came up a few times. V usage is TRBV6-1 and J usage is TRBJ1-1; weak D call: TRBD1 (5 bases). The CDR3 runs 14 residues. Germline CDR1 and CDR2: MNHNS and SASEGT. With 3 bases removed from V and 4 bases from J, the gap between germline ends came to 12 bases. The CDR3 spells CASSEGGSRTEAFF. As DNA, the CDR3 is TGTGCCAGCAGTGAGGGGGGTAGTCGCACTGAAGCTTTCTTT.

This clonotype was counted many times. V gene TRBV20-1 combines with J gene TRBJ2-1; 13 bases match TRBD2. Per germline, CDR1 DFQATT and CDR2 SNEGSKA (reference sequence). This CDR3 is 15 amino acids long. Trimming took 4 bases from V and 5 from J; bases not matched to a gene: 5. The CDR3 protein is CSAKRGTSGNNEQFF. The CDR3 DNA reads TGCAGTGCTAAAAGAGGGACTAGCGGGAACAATGAGCAGTTCTTC.

The gene calls are TRBV11-3 and TRBJ2-7; perhaps D is TRBD1 or TRBD2 (6 bases each). The V gene lost 3 bases and the J gene lost 4 bases, with 19 bases spanning the gap. Germline values: CDR1 SGHNT, CDR2 YENEEA. The CDR3 is 16 amino acids. CDR3 residues: CASSFEGGRTDYEQYF. Written as DNA, the CDR3 is TGTGCCAGCAGCTTCGAAGGAGGGAGGACAGATTACGAGCAGTACTTC.

This clonotype came up a few times. CDR3 loop: CASSPPNYSSYNEQFF. CDR3 DNA sequence: TGTGCCAGCTCACCCCCGAACTACAGCTCCTACAATGAGCAGTTCTTC. The rearrangement joins TRBV18 to TRBJ2-1; D is undetermined. The CDR3 runs to 16 residues. CDR1 and CDR2 (germline): KGHSH, LQKENI. Trimming cost V 3 bases and J 0 bases, with 12 bases left between them. The whole variable domain, remainder taken from reference TRBV18 and TRBJ2-1, is NAGVMQNPRHLVRRRGQEARLRCSPMKGHSHVYWYRQLPEEGLKFMVYLQKENIIDESGMPKERFSAEFPKEGPSILRIQQVVRGDSAAYFCASSPPNYSSYNEQFFGPGTRLTVL.

This clonotype has a count of ten or more. The CDR3 sequence is CASSLTGTSGNGEQFF. The CDR3, as DNA: TGTGCCAGCAGCTTAACCGGGACTAGCGGGAACGGGGAGCAGTTCTTC. This rearrangement joins TRBV7-6 to TRBJ2-1, with 13 nucleotides matching TRBD2. Trimming at V came to 2 bases and at J to 10 bases, leaving 8 bases not matched to a gene. The V gene's germline CDR1 is SGHVS and CDR2 FNYEAQ. The CDR3 runs to 16 residues.

This clonotype was counted a few times. The chain combines TRBV15 with TRBJ2-3, with D perhaps being TRBD1 or TRBD2 (5 bases each). Germline lookup yields CDR1 LNHNV and CDR2 YYDKDF (reference sequence). Trimming shortened V by 9 bases and J by 0 bases, and 16 bases separated the two germline ends. The CDR3 sequence is 15 residues long. In DNA, the CDR3 is TGTGCCACAAACCTTGGGGACCTCAGCACAGATACGCAGTATTTT. This gives the protein CATNLGDLSTDTQYF.

The chain joins TRBV20-1 to TRBJ2-1; D gene uncertain. Germline assignment: CDR1 DFQATT and CDR2 SNEGSKA (reference sequence). V was shortened by 0 bases and J by 4 bases, with 4 bases between the two germline ends. This CDR3 region has 12 residues. The CDR3 loop reads CSARDVYNEQFF. CDR3 sequence (DNA): TGCAGTGCTAGAGACGTATACAATGAGCAGTTCTTC.

This chain connects TRBV11-2 to TRBJ2-2; no firm D call. CDR1 is SGHAT and CDR2 is FQNNGV in the germline V gene. Between the trimmed V and J ends, which lost 1 base and 1 base, there was a span of 10 bases. CDR3 length: 16 residues. This CDR3 reads CASSLGPRLNTGELFF. For the CDR3, the DNA is TGTGCCAGCAGCTTAGGGCCCAGGTTGAACACCGGGGAGCTGTTTTTT.

This clonotype showed up just a few times. The chain links TRBV19 to TRBJ2-3; 7 positions match TRBD2. CDR3 size: 15 residues. Germline V gene lookup returns CDR1 LNHDA and CDR2 SQIVND (reference sequence). V lost 6 bases, J lost 2 bases, and 8 bases stayed unmatched. The CDR3 DNA reads TGTGCCAGTAGATCCCAGCGGGGATTCACAGATACGCAGTATTTT. The encoded protein is CASRSQRGFTDTQYF.

This clonotype was counted ten times or more. This sequence joins TRBV6-1 and TRBJ2-3; D is perhaps TRBD2 (5 bases). V was shortened by 4 bases and J by 1 base, with 12 bases between the two germline ends. This CDR3 is built from 15 residues. Germline V gene lookup returns CDR1 MNHNS and CDR2 SASEGT. CDR3 nucleotide sequence: TGTGCCAGCAGTGCGGGGATCCGTGGCACAGATACGCAGTATTTT. It encodes CASSAGIRGTDTQYF.

In this sample, this clonotype turned up a few times. The CDR3 is CASSEGLAGGFEQFF. The DNA of the CDR3 is TGTGCCAGCAGCGAAGGACTAGCGGGAGGATTTGAGCAGTTCTTC. This chain joins TRBV7-9 and TRBJ2-1; TRBD2 agrees at 14 bases. The CDR3 length is 15 residues. V was pared by 5 bases and J by 9 bases, with 6 bases of the junction left unmatched. Germline V gives CDR1 SEHNR, CDR2 FQNEAQ (reference sequence).

This clonotype was seen more than once but under ten times. The chain has TRBV7-8 and TRBJ2-1, with TRBD1 matching 9 bases. CDR1 and CDR2 from the germline V gene are SGHVS and FQNEAQ. After removal of 1 base from V and 9 bases from J, the junction contained 4 bases not matched to a gene. The CDR3 has 14 amino acids. In nucleotides, the CDR3 is TGTGCCAGCAGCTTAGGGACAGGGGTTCGTGAGCAGTTCTTC. This codes for CASSLGTGVREQFF.

This clonotype was seen just once. This chain connects TRBV29-1 to TRBJ2-7, with 7 positions matching TRBD2. Germline lookup yields CDR1 SQVTM and CDR2 ANQGSEA. V gave up 7 bases and J gave up 5 bases; unmatched junction bases: 14. This CDR3 spans 14 amino acids. The chain's CDR3 is CSAQWGREYDEQYF. The CDR3, as DNA: TGCAGCGCGCAGTGGGGGAGGGAGTACGACGAGCAGTACTTC.

The sample holds a few counts of this clonotype. The chain links TRBV7-2 to TRBJ2-3, with 9 bases identical to TRBD1. The length of the CDR3 is 14 residues. The trim removed 6 bases at V and 13 bases at J, leaving 14 bases unmatched. From germline, CDR1 is SGHTA and CDR2 FQGNSA. Here the CDR3 reads CASSPTGTGPQEYF. CDR3 coding DNA: TGTGCCAGCAGTCCAACCGGGACAGGGCCTCAGGAGTATTTT.

The genes are TRBV28 and TRBJ1-2, with D possibly TRBD1 on 6 matching bases. CDR3 size: 16 residues. V lost 5 bases, J lost 0 bases, and 16 bases lay in between. Germline V gene lookup returns CDR1 MDHEN and CDR2 SYDVKM. The chain's CDR3 is CASSTGHRLANYGYTF. The CDR3 DNA sequence: TGTGCCAGCAGTACGGGACACCGGTTAGCTAACTATGGCTACACCTTC.

This chain joins TRBV10-2 and TRBJ2-7; 13 bases fit TRBD2. Per the germline V gene, CDR1 is WSHSY and CDR2 is SAAADI. CDR3 length equals 16 residues. The junction had 8 bases not matched to a gene; V was cut back by 7 bases and J by 2 bases. The CDR3 DNA follows: TGCGCCAGCAAAGGACTAGCGGGAGTTGGGACCTACGAGCAGTACTTC. Translated, it gives CASKGLAGVGTYEQYF.